This T cell receptor (beta chain) was retrieved from a study of cytomegalovirus exposure and HLA in healthy donors. PCR primers comprised 60 Vbeta and 13 Jbeta primers. Method: immunoSEQ multiplex PCR; TCRdb's copy keeps in-frame clones and lacks some. Recorded for this sample: some 140,000 clones. This CDR3 is built from 18 residues. The clonotype comes from a woman in her sixties in good health and CMV-seronegative. The sequenced material came from PBMCs. This chain links TRBV21-1 with TRBJ1-5; TRBD1 was called by the table and not checked on the DNA. TRBV21-1 is shown as a pseudogene. The CDR3: CASRIPGQGKGSNQPQHF. Here the CDR3 DNA reads TGTGCCAGCAGGATCCCGGGACAGGGGAAAGGGAGCAATCAGCCCCAGCATTTT.